This T cell receptor (beta chain) was observed in a study of T cells in Graves' hyperthyroidism and ophthalmopathy. With respect to this clonotype: Its specificity is unknown.

Ophthalmopathy patients had moderate-to-severe active disease, CAS ≥3, NOSPECS ≥4, and disease duration under 3 months. Together with thyroid ultrasound, orbital computed tomography, serum thyroxine and TRAb, clinical symptoms were used for diagnoses. Cells are PBMCs isolated from about 10 ml of fresh blood. The CDR3 regions of TCR beta were amplified from RNA transcripts. The HTBI primer set served for first-round RT-PCR of the TCR CDR3. MiXCR, applied by TCRdb to the multiplex PCR reads, yields one record per CDR3 protein. The sample lists approximately 610,000 distinct CDR3 sequences, approximately 14% seen once, with around 4.5% in the top ten. The CDR3 spans 15 residues. The germline CDR1 and CDR2 sequences are LGHDT and YNNKEL (reference sequence). V lost 2 bases to trimming and J lost 5 bases; unmatched junction nucleotides: 5. Findings and limits, study-wide: Blood also carried most thyroid clonotypes expanded above 0.001.

The origin of this receptor is a woman aged 40-49 years with Graves' ophthalmopathy. Sequenced sample: blood. The chain is built from TRBV3-1 and TRBJ2-2, with 7 bases matching TRBD2. CDR3 residues: CASSQPLAVTGELFF. CDR3 bases: TGTGCCAGCAGCCAACCGCTAGCGGTAACCGGGGAGCTGTTTTTT.